Listed below are T cell receptor beta chains from one sample, sequenced in a study of blood T cell repertoires in COVID-19. Only in-frame clones appear in the TCRdb table, and some are missing; sequencing was by immunoSEQ multiplex PCR. This table holds 150,000 to 200,000 clones, around 80% found once. The sample was peripheral blood. These receptors originate from a man between 60 and 75 years old with active or convalescent COVID-19. Each CDR3 is given with its conserved first and last residue. D genes are given only for firm matches. The size entry is marked missing in some rows and otherwise reads once, few, many or a size class.

cdr3_nt	cdr3_aa	j_call	v_call	clone_size	d_call
TGCGCCACCGCAACACTAGCGGGAGAATCCTATACGCAGTATTTT	CATATLAGESYTQYF	TRBJ2-3	TRBV5-1	once	TRBD2
TGTGCCAGCAGCTTGGTGGAGGGGAGGGATTCACCCCTCCACTTT	CASSLVEGRDSPLHF	TRBJ1-6	TRBV7-9	NA	NA
TGCAGCGTTCTAAACAGGGAAACTAGCACAGATACGCAGTATTTT	CSVLNRETSTDTQYF	TRBJ2-3	TRBV29-1	once	NA
TGTGCCAGCAGTTACTCGCGGGGTTCCACAGATACGCAGTATTTT	CASSYSRGSTDTQYF	TRBJ2-3	TRBV6-5	NA	NA
TGTGCCAGCCGACGACAGGGGGCAGACACTGAAGCTTTCTTT	CASRRQGADTEAFF	TRBJ1-1	TRBV6-5	NA	TRBD1
TGTGCCAGCAGTTTGGCGAAGACAGGGGGCTATTACAATGAGCAGTTCTTC	CASSLAKTGGYYNEQFF	TRBJ2-1	TRBV28	NA	TRBD1
TGTGCCAGCAGTCAGGGTTCGAACACTGAAGCTTTCTTT	CASSQGSNTEAFF	TRBJ1-1	TRBV2	NA	NA
TGTGCTAGCAGCTTAGGGACAGGGGTTAACGAGCAGTACTTC	CASSLGTGVNEQYF	TRBJ2-7	TRBV7-7	NA	TRBD1
TGTGCCAGCAGCTCTCTTTATCCTAGGGACAGGGAGGGAGAGACCCAGTACTTC	CASSSLYPRDREGETQYF	TRBJ2-5	TRBV7-6	NA	TRBD1
TGTGCCAGTAGCTCTGGACAGTTTGACGCAGATACGCAGTATTTT	CASSSGQFDADTQYF	TRBJ2-3	TRBV19	NA	NA
TGTGCCAGCAGCCCAAGACTAGCGGGAGATGCCGGGGAGCTGTTTTTT	CASSPRLAGDAGELFF	TRBJ2-2	TRBV7-2	NA	TRBD2
TGTGCCAGCAGCAATCGACAGGTGGAGGAGACCCAGTACTTC	CASSNRQVEETQYF	TRBJ2-5	TRBV21-1	once	NA
TGTGCCAGCAGTTCAGGGGGGACAGTAGCTAACTATGGCTACACCTTC	CASSSGGTVANYGYTF	TRBJ1-2	TRBV6-5	NA	TRBD1
TGTGCCAGCAGCCAAGCGAGCAGGGGAAAAGACGAGCAGTACTTC	CASSQASRGKDEQYF	TRBJ2-7	TRBV3-1/TRBV3-2	few	NA
TGTGCCAGCAGCCAAGGGACAGGGTCCCAAGAGACCCAGTACTTC	CASSQGTGSQETQYF	TRBJ2-5	TRBV3-1/TRBV3-2	NA	TRBD1
TGTGCCAGCAGTGAAGCGGCAGGACAGGGTAGCAATGAGCAGTTCTTC	CASSEAAGQGSNEQFF	TRBJ2-1	TRBV6-1	few	TRBD1
TGTGCCAGCAGCTTAGTGTCGCGGCAGAGCTCCTACGAGCAGTACTTC	CASSLVSRQSSYEQYF	TRBJ2-7	TRBV11-2	NA	NA
TGTGCCACCAGTGATTTAGGACTGGACACCGGGGAGCTGTTTTTT	CATSDLGLDTGELFF	TRBJ2-2	TRBV24-1	NA	NA
TGTGCCAGCAGCCAAGACCGGGACTCCTACAATGAGCAGTTCTTC	CASSQDRDSYNEQFF	TRBJ2-1	TRBV3-1/TRBV3-2	NA	NA
TGCGCCAGCAGCCCTATGAGCGGGAGCTACTACGAGCAGTACTTC	CASSPMSGSYYEQYF	TRBJ2-7	TRBV5-1	NA	TRBD2
TGTGCCACCAGCAGAGATAAAACAAACTCTGGAAACACCATATATTTT	CATSRDKTNSGNTIYF	TRBJ1-3	TRBV15	NA	NA
TGTGCCAGTAGTACCCGATCGGTCCCCTACGAGCAGTACTTC	CASSTRSVPYEQYF	TRBJ2-7	TRBV19	few	NA
TGTGCCAGCAGCTTGGAATTGACAGGGGACAATGAGCAGTTCTTC	CASSLELTGDNEQFF	TRBJ2-1	TRBV5-4	NA	TRBD1
TGTGCCAGCAGTGAACTCGGACAGGGGGCGAGCGGCTACACCTTC	CASSELGQGASGYTF	TRBJ1-2	TRBV2	NA	TRBD1
TGTGCCAGCTGGGGGGGTCGTTTGAAGTACTTC	CASWGGRLKYF	TRBJ2-7	TRBV6-5	NA	TRBD2
TGTGCCAGTAGCGGACACAGGGAGAGGACTAATGAAAAACTGTTTTTT	CASSGHRERTNEKLFF	TRBJ1-4	TRBV19	NA	NA
TGTGCCAGCAGACCTCCCGGGGGAAACACTGAAGCTTTCTTT	CASRPPGGNTEAFF	TRBJ1-1	TRBV5-4	NA	NA
TGTGCCAGCAGCTTAGGCGTTAATGAAAAACTGTTTTTT	CASSLGVNEKLFF	TRBJ1-4	TRBV11-2	NA	NA
TGTGCCAGCAGCGAAGGGGACAGGGGATCATATGGCTACACCTTC	CASSEGDRGSYGYTF	TRBJ1-2	TRBV5-6	NA	TRBD1
TGTGCCATCAGTGAGTCGACAGGCTCCAATCAGCCCCAGCATTTT	CAISESTGSNQPQHF	TRBJ1-5	TRBV10-3	NA	NA
TGTGCCAGCAGCCGGGACAGTCTGAACACCGGGGAGCTGTTTTTT	CASSRDSLNTGELFF	TRBJ2-2	TRBV25-1	NA	TRBD1
TGTGCCAGCTCACGGACGGAGGGCCACACCGGGGAGCTGTTTTTT	CASSRTEGHTGELFF	TRBJ2-2	TRBV18	once	NA
TGTGCCAGCGCCCCCGTTTGGCGGGAGGCGGGCACAGATACGCAGTATTTT	CASAPVWREAGTDTQYF	TRBJ2-3	TRBV5-6	NA	TRBD2
TGTGCCAGCAGCTTATGGCAGGGCCCCTACGAGCAGTACTTC	CASSLWQGPYEQYF	TRBJ2-7	TRBV7-3	NA	NA
TGCAGTGCTAGTAGGGGTTTTATGAACACTGAAGCTTTCTTT	CSASRGFMNTEAFF	TRBJ1-1	TRBV20-1	NA	NA
TGTGCCAGCAGGGACAGGGGGCGCAGCACAGATACGCAGTATTTT	CASRDRGRSTDTQYF	TRBJ2-3	TRBV2	NA	TRBD1
TGTGCCAGTAGTCCCGGGACAAGAAAAAACATTCAGTACTTC	CASSPGTRKNIQYF	TRBJ2-4	TRBV19	NA	NA
TGTGCCAGCAGTCCCCGGGACAGGGGAGTTGGCTACACCTTC	CASSPRDRGVGYTF	TRBJ1-2	TRBV28	NA	TRBD1
TGTGCCAGCAGGTCGGGGGGGCGCGGTCAGCCCCAGCATTTT	CASRSGGRGQPQHF	TRBJ1-5	TRBV6-5	NA	NA
TGCGCCAGCAGCCAAGTACGGGGAGCGAGTGACTCTGAAGCTTTCTTT	CASSQVRGASDSEAFF	TRBJ1-1	TRBV4-1	NA	NA
TGTGCCAGCTCACTGGACAGGGGTACTGGAAACACCATATATTTT	CASSLDRGTGNTIYF	TRBJ1-3	TRBV18	NA	TRBD1
TGTGCCAGCAGCCTCAGACCGGGACACCTGGGAGATAGCAATCAGCCCCAGCATTTT	CASSLRPGHLGDSNQPQHF	TRBJ1-5	TRBV7-6	NA	NA
TGTGCCAGTAGTTTGGAGGGCAACCATGGCTACACCTTC	CASSLEGNHGYTF	TRBJ1-2	TRBV19	NA	NA
TGTGCCAGCAGTGTGCGCGGGGAATCCTACGAGCAGTACTTC	CASSVRGESYEQYF	TRBJ2-7	TRBV2	NA	NA
TGTGCCACCAGTGACTCTGGACTAGCGGCTGAGCAGTTCTTC	CATSDSGLAAEQFF	TRBJ2-1	TRBV24-1	NA	TRBD2
TGTGCCAGCAGCCTTAACAGGGCTGGAAACACCATATATTTT	CASSLNRAGNTIYF	TRBJ1-3	TRBV6-5	NA	NA
TGTGCCAGCATCGGGCAGGGAAGAATTGGGGCCAACGTCCTGACTTTC	CASIGQGRIGANVLTF	TRBJ2-6	TRBV21-1	once	NA
TGTGCCAGCAGTTTGCAGGACACTGAAGCTTTCTTT	CASSLQDTEAFF	TRBJ1-1	TRBV28	NA	NA
TGTGCCGCTGGGAGGAGTGAGCAGTTCTTC	CAAGRSEQFF	TRBJ2-1	TRBV6-5	NA	NA
TGCAGCTTTCCAGGGGTTGGTGGCGATGAGCAGTTCTTC	CSFPGVGGDEQFF	TRBJ2-1	TRBV29-1	NA	NA
TGTGCCAGCAGTTTGGGAGGGAAGAATGGCTACACCTTC	CASSLGGKNGYTF	TRBJ1-2	TRBV28	NA	NA